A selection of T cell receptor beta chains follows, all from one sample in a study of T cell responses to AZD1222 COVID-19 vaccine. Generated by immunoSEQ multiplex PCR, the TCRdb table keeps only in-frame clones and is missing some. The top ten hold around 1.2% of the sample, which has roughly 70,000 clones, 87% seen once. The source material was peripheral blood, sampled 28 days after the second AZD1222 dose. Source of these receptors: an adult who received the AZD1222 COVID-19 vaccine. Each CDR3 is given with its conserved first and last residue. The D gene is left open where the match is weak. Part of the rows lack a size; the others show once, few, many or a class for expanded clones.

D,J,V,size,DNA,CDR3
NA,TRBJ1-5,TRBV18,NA,TGTGCCAGCTCAAGGGTGGCGCAGCCCCAGCATTTT,CASSRVAQPQHF
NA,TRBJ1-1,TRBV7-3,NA,TGTGCCAGCAGCTCGACGGGCAACACTGAAGCTTTCTTT,CASSSTGNTEAFF
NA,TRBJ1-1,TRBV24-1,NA,TGTGCCACCAGAAACCGTTTGGAGACTGAAGCTTTCTTT,CATRNRLETEAFF
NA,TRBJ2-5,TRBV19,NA,TGTGCCAGTAGTGGGCTAGAGACCCAGTACTTC,CASSGLETQYF
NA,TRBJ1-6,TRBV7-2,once,TGTGCCAGCAGTCCCGACGGAGATTCACCCCTCCACTTT,CASSPDGDSPLHF
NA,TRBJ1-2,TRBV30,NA,TGTGCCTGGAGTGACCCCGGAGGGTATCATGGCTACACCTTC,CAWSDPGGYHGYTF
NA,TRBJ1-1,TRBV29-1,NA,TGCAGCGTAAGCAGGGGGAACACTGAAGCTTTCTTT,CSVSRGNTEAFF
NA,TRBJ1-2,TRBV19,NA,TGTGCCAGTAGTATAGGAGGCATCGCCTATGGCTACACCTTC,CASSIGGIAYGYTF
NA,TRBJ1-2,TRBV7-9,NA,TGTGCCAGCAGATCCGGAGCGGCAGGCTACACCTTC,CASRSGAAGYTF
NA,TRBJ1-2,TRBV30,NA,TGTGCCTGTCGAAGCTATGGCTACACCTTC,CACRSYGYTF
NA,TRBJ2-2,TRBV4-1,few,TGCGCCAGCAGCCCTACCGAGGGGAGAACCGGGGAGCTGTTTTTT,CASSPTEGRTGELFF
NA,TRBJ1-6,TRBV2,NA,TGTGCCAGCAGTGAATACAGATCCAGCTCCTATAATTCACCCCTCCACTTT,CASSEYRSSSYNSPLHF
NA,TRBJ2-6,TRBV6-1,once,TGTGCCAGCAGTGAAAACCGGGCTGGGGCCAACGTCCTGACTTTC,CASSENRAGANVLTF
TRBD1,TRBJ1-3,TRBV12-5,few,TGTGCTAGTGGAAGAGGACAGGCTGGAAACACCATATATTTT,CASGRGQAGNTIYF
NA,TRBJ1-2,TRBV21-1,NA,TGTGCCAGCCTAGGGGTTCAGTATGGCTACACCTTC,CASLGVQYGYTF
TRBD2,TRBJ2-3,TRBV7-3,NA,TGTGCCAGCAGCTTGGGGCTAGCGGGAGCGGGCTCAGATACGCAGTATTTT,CASSLGLAGAGSDTQYF
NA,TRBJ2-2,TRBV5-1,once,TGCGCCAGCAGCTTCGTGGGGGTAAAGGACACCGGGGAGCTGTTTTTT,CASSFVGVKDTGELFF
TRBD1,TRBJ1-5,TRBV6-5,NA,TGTGCCAGCAGTTTAAACGCCGGGACAGGGAAGCCCCAGCATTTT,CASSLNAGTGKPQHF
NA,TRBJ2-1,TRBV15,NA,TGTGCCACCAGCAGCACACCCAATGAGCAGTTCTTC,CATSSTPNEQFF